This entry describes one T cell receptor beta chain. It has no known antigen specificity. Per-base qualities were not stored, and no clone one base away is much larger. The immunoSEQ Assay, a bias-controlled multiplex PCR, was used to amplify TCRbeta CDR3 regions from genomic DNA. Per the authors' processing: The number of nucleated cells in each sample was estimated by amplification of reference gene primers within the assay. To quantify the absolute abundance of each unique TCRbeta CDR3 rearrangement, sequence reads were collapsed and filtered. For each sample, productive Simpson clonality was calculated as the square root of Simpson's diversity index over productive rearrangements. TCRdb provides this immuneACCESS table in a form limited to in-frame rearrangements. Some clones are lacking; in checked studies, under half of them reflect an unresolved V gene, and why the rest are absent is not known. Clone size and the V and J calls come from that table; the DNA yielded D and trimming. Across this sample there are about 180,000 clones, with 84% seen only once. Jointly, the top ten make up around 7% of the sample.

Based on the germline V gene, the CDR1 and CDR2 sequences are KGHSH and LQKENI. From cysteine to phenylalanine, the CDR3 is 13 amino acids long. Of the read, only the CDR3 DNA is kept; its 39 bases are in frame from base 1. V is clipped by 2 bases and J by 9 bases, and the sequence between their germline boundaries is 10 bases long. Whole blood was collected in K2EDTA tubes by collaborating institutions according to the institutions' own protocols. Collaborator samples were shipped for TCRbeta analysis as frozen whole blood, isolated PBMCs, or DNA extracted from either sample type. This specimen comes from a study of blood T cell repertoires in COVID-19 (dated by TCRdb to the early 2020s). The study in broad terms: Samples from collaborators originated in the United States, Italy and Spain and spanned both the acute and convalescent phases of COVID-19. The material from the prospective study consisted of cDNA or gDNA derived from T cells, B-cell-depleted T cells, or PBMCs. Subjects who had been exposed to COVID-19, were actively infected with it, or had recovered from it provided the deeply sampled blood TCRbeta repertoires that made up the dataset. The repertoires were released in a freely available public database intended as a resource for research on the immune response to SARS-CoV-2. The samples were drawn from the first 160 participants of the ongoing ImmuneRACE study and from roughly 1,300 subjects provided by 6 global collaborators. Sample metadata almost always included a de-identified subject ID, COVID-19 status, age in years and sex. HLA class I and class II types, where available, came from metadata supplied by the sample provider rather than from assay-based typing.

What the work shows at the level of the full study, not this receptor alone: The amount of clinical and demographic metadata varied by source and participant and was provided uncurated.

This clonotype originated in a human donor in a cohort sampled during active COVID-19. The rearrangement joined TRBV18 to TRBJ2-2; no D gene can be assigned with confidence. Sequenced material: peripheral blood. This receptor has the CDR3 CASSPTGSRELFF. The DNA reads TGTGCCAGCTCACCAACGGGTAGTCGGGAGCTGTTTTTT. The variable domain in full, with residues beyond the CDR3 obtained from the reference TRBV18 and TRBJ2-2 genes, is NAGVMQNPRHLVRRRGQEARLRCSPMKGHSHVYWYRQLPEEGLKFMVYLQKENIIDESGMPKERFSAEFPKEGPSILRIQQVVRGDSAAYFCASSPTGSRELFFGEGSRLTVL.